The clone carrying this T cell receptor (beta chain) was counted between two and nine times. What it binds is unknown. Between the trimmed V and J ends, which lost 6 bases and 1 base, there was a span of 10 bases. This CDR3 region has 13 residues. From germline, CDR1 is MNHEY and CDR2 SVGAGI. Unique molecular identifiers tagged the TCR beta cDNA libraries. MiXCR, run by TCRdb on the PCR reads, gives a single entry per CDR3 protein. Found here are roughly 800,000 distinct CDR3 sequences, roughly half of them singletons; the top ten hold approximately 4.2%. These data originate in a study of post-analysis software for immune sequencing data. Study-level points and caveats: When the samples were clustered directly with F measure, those that had been prepared in the same batch showed strong co-clustering. Versus controls, multiple sclerosis patients showed significantly lower diversity (normalized Chao1). Included in a set of roughly 5 TRBV segments more frequent in patients than controls were TRBV5-6, TRBV5-1 and TRBV20-1.

Material: blood. The TCR sequence derives from a girl aged 5 to 17 with multiple sclerosis. This chain links TRBV6-5 with TRBJ2-7; D is uncertain. This CDR3 is CASSRVGSYEQYF. In DNA form, the CDR3 reads TGTGCCAGCAGCCGTGTCGGTTCCTACGAGCAGTACTTC.